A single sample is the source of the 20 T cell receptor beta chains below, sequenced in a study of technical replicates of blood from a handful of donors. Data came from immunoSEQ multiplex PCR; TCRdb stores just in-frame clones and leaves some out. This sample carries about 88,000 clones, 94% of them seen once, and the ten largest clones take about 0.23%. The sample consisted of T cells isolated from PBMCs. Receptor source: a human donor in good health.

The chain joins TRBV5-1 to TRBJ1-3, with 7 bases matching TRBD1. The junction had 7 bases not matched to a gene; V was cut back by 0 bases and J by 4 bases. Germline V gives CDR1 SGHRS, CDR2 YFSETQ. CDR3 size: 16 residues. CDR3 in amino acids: CASSLEGARRGNTIYF. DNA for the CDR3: TGCGCCAGCAGCTTGGAGGGGGCACGCAGAGGAAACACCATATATTTT.

CDR3 sequence: CASSLSGPQNSPLHF. The DNA for the CDR3 is TGCGCCAGCAGCTTGAGTGGCCCACAGAATTCACCCCTCCACTTT. The chain recombines TRBV5-1 with TRBJ1-6; D ambiguous. Germline V gene data show CDR1 as SGHRS and CDR2 as YFSETQ. The CDR3 totals 15 residues. Trimming removed 1 base from V and 7 bases from J, with 12 bases in between.

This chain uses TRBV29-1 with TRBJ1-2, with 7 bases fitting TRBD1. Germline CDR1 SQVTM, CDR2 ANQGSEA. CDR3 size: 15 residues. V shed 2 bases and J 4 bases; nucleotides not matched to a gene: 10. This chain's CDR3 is CSVEPGQYSIYGYTF. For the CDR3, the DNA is TGCAGCGTTGAACCGGGACAGTATTCTATCTATGGCTACACCTTC. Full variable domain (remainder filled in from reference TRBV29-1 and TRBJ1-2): SAVISQKPSRDICQRGTSLTIQCQVDSQVTMMFWYRQQPGQSLTLIATANQGSEATYESGFVIDKFPISRPNLTFSTLTVSNMSPEDSSIYLCSVEPGQYSIYGYTFGSGTRLTVV.

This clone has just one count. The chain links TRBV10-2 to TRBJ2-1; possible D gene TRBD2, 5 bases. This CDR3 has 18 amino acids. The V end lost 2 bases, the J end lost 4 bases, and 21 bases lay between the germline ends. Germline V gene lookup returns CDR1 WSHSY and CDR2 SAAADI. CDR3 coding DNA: TGCGCCAGCAGTGAGCCCTCCAGCTGGCGGGCCGTTTACAATGAGCAGTTCTTC. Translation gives CASSEPSSWRAVYNEQFF.

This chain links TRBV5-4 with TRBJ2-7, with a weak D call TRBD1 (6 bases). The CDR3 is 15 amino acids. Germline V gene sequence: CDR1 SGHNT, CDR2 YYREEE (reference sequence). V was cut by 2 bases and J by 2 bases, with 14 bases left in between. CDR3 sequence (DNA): TGTGCCAGCAGCTTTTTAGGGGGTTGGACCTACGAGCAGTACTTC. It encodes CASSFLGGWTYEQYF. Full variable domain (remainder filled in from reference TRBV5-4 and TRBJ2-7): ETGVTQSPTHLIKTRGQQVTLRCSSQSGHNTVSWYQQALGQGPQFIFQYYREEENGRGNFPPRFSGLQFPNYSSELNVNALELDDSALYLCASSFLGGWTYEQYFGPGTRLTVT.

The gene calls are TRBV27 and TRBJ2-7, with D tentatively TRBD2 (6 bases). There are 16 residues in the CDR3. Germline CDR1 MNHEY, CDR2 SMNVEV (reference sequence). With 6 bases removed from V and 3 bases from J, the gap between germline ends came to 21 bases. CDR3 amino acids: CASRLRGGTADYEQYF. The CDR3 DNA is TGTGCCAGCAGACTAAGAGGCGGGACGGCCGACTACGAGCAGTACTTC.

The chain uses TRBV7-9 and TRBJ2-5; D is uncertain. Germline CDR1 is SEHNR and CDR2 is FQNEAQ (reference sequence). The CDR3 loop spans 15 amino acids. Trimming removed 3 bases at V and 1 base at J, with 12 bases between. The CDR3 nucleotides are TGTGCCAGCAGCTTGGTGGGCCAGTCCCAAGAGACCCAGTACTTC. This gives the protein CASSLVGQSQETQYF.

The CDR3 spells CASAGPSNEKLFF. The CDR3 DNA follows: TGTGCCAGTGCGGGACCCTCTAATGAAAAACTGTTTTTT. The chain is built from TRBV19 and TRBJ1-4, with D perhaps TRBD1 (5 bases). Deletions cut 8 bases from V and 3 bases from J, with 10 bases between. This CDR3 has 13 residues. Germline loops: CDR1 LNHDA, CDR2 SQIVND (reference sequence).

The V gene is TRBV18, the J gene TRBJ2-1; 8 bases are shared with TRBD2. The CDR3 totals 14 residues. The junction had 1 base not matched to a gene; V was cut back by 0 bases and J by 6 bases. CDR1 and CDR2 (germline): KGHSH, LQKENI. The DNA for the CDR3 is TGTGCCAGCTCACCACCCGGGACTAGCAATGAGCAGTTCTTC. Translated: CASSPPGTSNEQFF.

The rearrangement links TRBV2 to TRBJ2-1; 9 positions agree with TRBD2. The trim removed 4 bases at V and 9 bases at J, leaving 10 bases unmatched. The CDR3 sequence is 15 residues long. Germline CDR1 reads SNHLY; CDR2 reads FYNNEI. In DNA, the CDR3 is TGTGCCAGCAGTGCTGATGGCGGGGGGGCCCTTGAGCAGTTCTTC. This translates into CASSADGGGALEQFF.

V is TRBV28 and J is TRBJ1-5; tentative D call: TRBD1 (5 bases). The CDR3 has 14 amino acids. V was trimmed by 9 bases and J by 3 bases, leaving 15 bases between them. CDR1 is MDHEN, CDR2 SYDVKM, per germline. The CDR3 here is CASTPNRYNQPQHF. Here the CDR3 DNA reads TGTGCCAGTACACCTAACAGGTACAATCAGCCCCAGCATTTT.

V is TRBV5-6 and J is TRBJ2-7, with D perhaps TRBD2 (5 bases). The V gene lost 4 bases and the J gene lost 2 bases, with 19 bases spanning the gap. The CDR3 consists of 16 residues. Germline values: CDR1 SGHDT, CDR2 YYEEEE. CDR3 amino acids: CASSGIFSGFAYEQYF. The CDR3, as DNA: TGTGCCAGCAGCGGGATTTTTTCGGGGTTCGCCTACGAGCAGTACTTC.

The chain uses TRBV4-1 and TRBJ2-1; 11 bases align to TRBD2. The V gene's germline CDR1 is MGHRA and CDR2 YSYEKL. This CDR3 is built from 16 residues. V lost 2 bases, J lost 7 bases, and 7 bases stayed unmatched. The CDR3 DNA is TGCGCCAGCAGCCAAAGCGGACTAGCGGGCGGGAATGAGCAGTTCTTC. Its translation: CASSQSGLAGGNEQFF.

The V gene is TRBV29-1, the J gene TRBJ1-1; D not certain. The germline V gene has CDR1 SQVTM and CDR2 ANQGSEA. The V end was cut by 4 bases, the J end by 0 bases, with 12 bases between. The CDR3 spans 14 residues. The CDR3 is CSVGSYGVNTEAFF. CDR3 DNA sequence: TGCAGCGTTGGGTCATACGGGGTGAACACTGAAGCTTTCTTT. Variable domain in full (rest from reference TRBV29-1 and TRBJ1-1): SAVISQKPSRDICQRGTSLTIQCQVDSQVTMMFWYRQQPGQSLTLIATANQGSEATYESGFVIDKFPISRPNLTFSTLTVSNMSPEDSSIYLCSVGSYGVNTEAFFGQGTRLTVV.

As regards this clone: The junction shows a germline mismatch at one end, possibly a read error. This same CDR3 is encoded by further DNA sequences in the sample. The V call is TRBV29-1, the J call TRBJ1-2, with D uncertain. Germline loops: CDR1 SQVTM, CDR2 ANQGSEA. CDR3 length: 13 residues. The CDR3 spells CSVEAETNYGYTF. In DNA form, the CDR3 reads TGCAGCGTTGAGGCGGAAACCAACTATGGCTACACCTTT.

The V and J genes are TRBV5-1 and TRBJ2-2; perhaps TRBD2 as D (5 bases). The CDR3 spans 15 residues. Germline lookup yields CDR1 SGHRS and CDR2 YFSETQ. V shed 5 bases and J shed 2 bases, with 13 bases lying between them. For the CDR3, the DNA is TGCGCCAGCAGTTCGGAGGTTGTAAACACCGGGGAGCTGTTTTTT. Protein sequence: CASSSEVVNTGELFF.

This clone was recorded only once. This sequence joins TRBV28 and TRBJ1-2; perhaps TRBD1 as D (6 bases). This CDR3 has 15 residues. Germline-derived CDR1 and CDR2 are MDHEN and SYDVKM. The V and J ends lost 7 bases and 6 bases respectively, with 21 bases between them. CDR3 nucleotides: TGTGCCAGCAAGGATGAACAGGGAAAGAGAGATGGCTACACCTTC. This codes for CASKDEQGKRDGYTF.

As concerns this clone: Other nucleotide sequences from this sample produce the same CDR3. DNA of the CDR3: TGTGCCAGCTCCGGGACAGGGGGATCTGGGGCCAACGTCCTGACTTTC. Protein: CASSGTGGSGANVLTF. V gene TRBV18 combines with J gene TRBJ2-6; 11 bases line up with TRBD1. Germline CDR1 is KGHSH and CDR2 is LQKENI. This CDR3 spans 16 amino acids. The V segment lost 6 bases and the J segment 1 base; nucleotides outside the gene matches: 2.

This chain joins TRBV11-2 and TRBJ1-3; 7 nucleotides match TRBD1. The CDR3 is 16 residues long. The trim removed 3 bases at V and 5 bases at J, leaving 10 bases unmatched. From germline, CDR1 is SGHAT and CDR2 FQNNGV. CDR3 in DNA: TGTGCCAGCAGCTTCCCACCCGGGGACAGTCGAAACACCATATATTTT. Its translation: CASSFPPGDSRNTIYF.

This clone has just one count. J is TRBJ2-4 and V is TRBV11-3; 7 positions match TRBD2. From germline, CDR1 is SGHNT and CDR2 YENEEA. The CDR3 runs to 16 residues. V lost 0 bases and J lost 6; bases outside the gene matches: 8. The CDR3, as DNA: TGTGCCAGCAGCTTAGAGGGGAGGGGCTGGGGAAACATTCAGTACTTC. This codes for CASSLEGRGWGNIQYF. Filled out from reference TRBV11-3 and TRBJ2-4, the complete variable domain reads EAGVVQSPRYKIIEKKQPVAFWCNPISGHNTLYWYLQNLGQGPELLIRYENEEAVDDSQLPKDRFSAERLKGVDSTLKIQPAELGDSAVYLCASSLEGRGWGNIQYFGAGTRLSVL.